A selection of T cell receptor beta chains follows, all from one sample in a study of T cell responses to AZD1222 COVID-19 vaccine. Only in-frame clones appear in the TCRdb table, and some are missing; sequencing was by immunoSEQ multiplex PCR. The sample carries 100,000 to 150,000 clones, approximately 90% recorded once. Sequenced here: peripheral blood, sampled 28 days after the second AZD1222 dose. Receptors originate from an adult who received the AZD1222 COVID-19 vaccine. The CDR3 runs from the conserved cysteine through the conserved F or W. The order of the fields is V gene, D gene, J gene, clone size, CDR3 protein, CDR3 DNA. The D gene is left open where the match is weak. Not all rows give a size; the values are once, few, many and, for expanded clones, a class.

TRBV6-4	TRBD2	TRBJ2-1	-	CASSDSTSGTYNEQFF	TGTGCCAGCAGTGACTCGACTAGCGGGACATACAATGAGCAGTTCTTC
TRBV4-2	-	TRBJ2-7	-	CASSQDLLLSYEQYF	TGTGCCAGCAGCCAAGACCTACTGCTCTCCTACGAGCAGTACTTC
TRBV19	TRBD2	TRBJ2-1	-	CASRREGPYNEQFF	TGTGCCAGTAGGCGGGAGGGCCCCTACAATGAGCAGTTCTTC
TRBV7-8	-	TRBJ1-4	-	CASRSGRVNEKLFF	TGTGCCAGCAGAAGTGGTAGGGTTAATGAAAAACTGTTTTTT
TRBV18	-	TRBJ1-6	-	CASSPYTGGLSPLHF	TGTGCCAGCTCACCCTATACGGGGGGCCTGTCACCCCTCCACTTT
TRBV20-1	-	TRBJ1-2	-	CSASPWRNGYTF	TGCAGTGCTAGTCCTTGGAGAAATGGCTACACCTTC
TRBV27	-	TRBJ1-1	-	CASSLVGLNTEAFF	TGTGCCAGCAGTTTGGTTGGTTTGAACACTGAAGCTTTCTTT
TRBV30	TRBD2	TRBJ2-2	-	CASTPGLAMNTGELFF	TGTGCCTCCACTCCGGGACTAGCGATGAACACCGGGGAGCTGTTTTTT
TRBV27	TRBD2	TRBJ2-5	-	CASSATSEYQETQYF	TGTGCCAGCAGTGCTACTAGCGAGTACCAAGAGACCCAGTACTTC
TRBV30	-	TRBJ1-2	-	CAWSVWGAGGYTF	TGTGCCTGGAGTGTATGGGGGGCGGGTGGCTACACCTTC
TRBV6-2/TRBV6-3	TRBD2	TRBJ2-7	-	CASSYPQLAGATPYEQYF	TGTGCCAGCAGTTACCCACAACTAGCGGGGGCCACCCCCTACGAGCAGTACTTC
TRBV7-9	-	TRBJ1-2	-	CASSLAAGSRAGYTF	TGTGCCAGCAGCTTAGCCGCGGGCTCCCGGGCTGGCTACACCTTC
TRBV5-4	TRBD2	TRBJ2-7	-	CASSLERGLSYEQYF	TGTGCCAGCAGCTTGGAGCGGGGGCTTTCCTACGAGCAGTACTTC
TRBV7-9	-	TRBJ1-5	-	CASSLGADNFDQPQHF	TGTGCCAGCAGCTTAGGGGCGGATAATTTCGATCAGCCCCAGCATTTT
TRBV6-6	-	TRBJ1-2	once	CASSYSQTYGYTF	TGTGCCAGCAGTTACTCCCAGACCTATGGCTACACCTTC
TRBV19	TRBD2	TRBJ2-1	-	CASSLTSGVYNEQFF	TGTGCCAGTAGCCTGACTAGCGGGGTTTACAATGAGCAGTTCTTC
TRBV18	-	TRBJ2-1	-	CASSPDAMSSYNEQFF	TGTGCCAGCTCACCAGACGCCATGAGCTCCTACAATGAGCAGTTCTTC
TRBV9	-	TRBJ1-1	-	CASSGTLDTEAFF	TGTGCCAGCAGCGGAACCCTGGACACTGAAGCTTTCTTT
TRBV5-5	-	TRBJ1-1	few	CASSLSGGNTEAFF	TGTGCCAGCAGCTTGTCCGGGGGGAACACTGAAGCTTTCTTT
TRBV4-1	-	TRBJ2-2	-	CASSQTESFFGGELFF	TGCGCCAGCAGCCAGACTGAGTCTTTTTTTGGCGGGGAGCTGTTTTTT
TRBV24-1	-	TRBJ2-2	-	CATSESHRDSGELFF	TGTGCCACCAGTGAATCTCACCGGGACTCCGGGGAGCTGTTTTTT
TRBV3-1/TRBV3-2	-	TRBJ1-3	-	CASSPYWDGPGNTIYF	TGTGCCAGCAGCCCCTACTGGGACGGCCCCGGGAACACCATATATTTT
TRBV24-1	-	TRBJ2-2	many	CATSDLLDTGELFF	TGTGCCACCAGTGATTTGCTAGACACCGGGGAGCTGTTTTTT
TRBV5-1	-	TRBJ1-1	-	CASSLARNMNTEAFF	TGCGCCAGCAGCTTGGCAAGGAACATGAACACTGAAGCTTTCTTT
TRBV9	-	TRBJ1-2	-	CASSAPGQASYTF	TGTGCCAGCAGCGCGCCCGGGCAGGCCAGCTACACCTTC
TRBV18	TRBD1	TRBJ1-5	-	CASSATGGQPLNQPQHF	TGTGCCAGCTCAGCGACAGGGGGACAACCACTCAATCAGCCCCAGCATTTT
TRBV5-6	TRBD1	TRBJ1-2	once	CASSPGQDYGYTF	TGTGCCAGCAGCCCTGGACAGGACTATGGCTACACCTTC
TRBV4-2	TRBD2	TRBJ2-7	-	CASRRTSGGARAYEQYF	TGTGCCAGCAGACGGACTAGCGGGGGGGCCAGGGCCTACGAGCAGTACTTC
TRBV6-1	TRBD1	TRBJ2-1	-	CASSEMAGGYNEQFF	TGTGCCAGCAGTGAAATGGCAGGGGGCTACAATGAGCAGTTCTTC
TRBV25-1	-	TRBJ2-6	-	CASSKFSGANVLTF	TGTGCCAGCAGTAAATTCTCTGGGGCCAACGTCCTGACTTTC
TRBV6-2/TRBV6-3	TRBD1	TRBJ1-4	-	CASSSGQGGLKRLFF	TGTGCCAGCAGTTCGGGACAGGGGGGGTTGAAGAGACTGTTTTTT
TRBV5-8	TRBD1	TRBJ1-3	-	CASSPGDRGLGNTIYF	TGTGCCAGCAGCCCCGGGGACAGGGGGCTAGGAAACACCATATATTTT
TRBV5-1	TRBD2	TRBJ2-1	-	CASSLASGGADEQFF	TGCGCCAGCAGCTTGGCTAGCGGGGGGGCCGATGAGCAGTTCTTC
TRBV7-3	-	TRBJ1-2	once	CASSPYLGGGYTF	TGTGCCAGCAGCCCTTACCTGGGAGGCGGCTACACCTTC
TRBV12-3/TRBV12-4	-	TRBJ2-7	once	CASSLAPGSQYF	TGTGCCAGCAGTTTAGCGCCGGGCAGTCAGTACTTC
TRBV21-1	-	TRBJ1-1	-	CASSPVHRGFGNTEAFF	TGTGCCAGCAGCCCAGTACACAGGGGATTTGGGAACACTGAAGCTTTCTTT
TRBV4-1	-	TRBJ1-1	-	CASSLQEVNTEAFF	TGCGCCAGCAGCCTACAAGAAGTGAACACTGAAGCTTTCTTT
TRBV2	-	TRBJ1-3	-	CASTPLEGVGNTIYF	TGTGCCAGCACCCCATTAGAGGGGGTTGGGAACACCATATATTTT
TRBV28	-	TRBJ1-2	-	CASSFGGQSYGYTF	TGTGCCAGCAGTTTCGGAGGACAGAGCTACGGCTACACCTTC
TRBV19	-	TRBJ1-2	-	CASSRGRGFNYGYTF	TGTGCCAGTAGTAGAGGAAGGGGATTCAACTATGGCTACACCTTC
TRBV5-8	TRBD1	TRBJ1-5	-	CASSSGTESNQPQHF	TGTGCCAGCAGCTCCGGGACAGAGAGCAATCAGCCCCAGCATTTT
TRBV19	-	TRBJ2-1	-	CASSMGLNEQFF	TGTGCCAGTAGTATGGGCCTAAATGAGCAGTTCTTC
TRBV7-3	-	TRBJ1-2	-	CASSLFRAGNYGYTF	TGTGCCAGCAGCTTATTTAGGGCAGGGAACTATGGCTACACCTTC
TRBV12-5	-	TRBJ2-2	once	CASGEQGWTGELFF	TGTGCTAGTGGTGAACAGGGTTGGACCGGGGAGCTGTTTTTT
TRBV5-1	-	TRBJ2-1	-	CASSLIIVLAGEDNEQFF	TGCGCCAGCAGCTTGATTATTGTCCTAGCTGGGGAAGACAATGAGCAGTTCTTC
TRBV19	-	TRBJ2-2	many	CASYIVGRTNTGELFF	TGTGCCAGTTACATCGTTGGGCGAACGAACACCGGGGAGCTGTTTTTT
TRBV7-3	TRBD1	TRBJ1-2	-	CASSTLPSRAGDRVSYGYTF	TGTGCCAGCAGCACGCTCCCTAGCAGGGCCGGGGACAGGGTGTCTTATGGCTACACCTTC
TRBV5-1	-	TRBJ1-3	-	CASSLAGAERGNTIYF	TGCGCCAGCAGCTTGGCAGGGGCAGAACGTGGAAACACCATATATTTT
TRBV7-6	-	TRBJ1-1	-	CASSDPLGGPPPINTEAFF	TGTGCCAGCAGCGACCCGCTGGGGGGGCCGCCCCCAATTAACACTGAAGCTTTCTTT
TRBV5-1	-	TRBJ1-2	-	CASSHDSNYGYTF	TGCGCCAGCAGCCACGACAGCAATTATGGCTACACCTTC
TRBV3-1/TRBV3-2	-	TRBJ2-5	-	CASSPYREQETQYF	TGTGCCAGCAGTCCGTACCGGGAACAAGAGACCCAGTACTTC
TRBV18	-	TRBJ1-5	-	CASSRLGAGQPQHF	TGTGCCAGTTCTCGACTGGGGGCTGGTCAGCCCCAGCATTTT
TRBV14	-	TRBJ1-1	once	CASSHIAGFLLNTEAFF	TGTGCCAGCAGCCACATCGCGGGATTTCTGTTGAACACTGAAGCTTTCTTT
TRBV30	-	TRBJ1-1	-	CAWRTLGFMNTEAFF	TGTGCCTGGCGCACATTGGGGTTTATGAACACTGAAGCTTTCTTT
TRBV4-3	-	TRBJ2-5	-	CASSRTIGALETQYF	TGCGCCAGCAGCCGGACTATCGGGGCTTTGGAGACCCAGTACTTC
TRBV28	-	TRBJ1-6	few	CASSLFYSDYSPLHF	TGTGCCAGCAGTTTATTCTACAGCGACTATTCACCCCTCCACTTT
TRBV11-2	-	TRBJ2-5	-	CASSLRDGNQETQYF	TGTGCCAGCAGCCTTCGGGACGGGAACCAAGAGACCCAGTACTTC